This entry lists 9 T cell receptor beta chains sequenced from one sample in a study of T-cell memory formation after mild COVID-19. TCRdb recomputed calls from the 5' RACE reads with MiXCR, one row per CDR3 protein. The data show about half a million distinct CDR3 sequences, over 15% seen once. Sequencing was performed on PBMCs or a T cell subset sorted from them (not recorded which). The receptor set was obtained from an adult woman who had mild COVID-19 (a few samples of this study predate the infection). Cell type and time point are not known.

The chain recombines TRBV6-5 with TRBJ2-2, with a weak D call TRBD2 (5 bases). The CDR3 sequence is 17 residues long. Trimming stripped 2 bases from V and 4 bases from J, with 17 bases between. The V gene's germline CDR1 is MNHEY and CDR2 SVGAGI. CDR3 sequence reads: CASSYAGPSGFTGELFF. In nucleotides, the CDR3 is TGTGCCAGCAGTTACGCGGGCCCATCGGGCTTCACCGGGGAGCTGTTTTTT.

This clonotype was detected only a few times. This chain links TRBV7-2 with TRBJ1-1; weak D call: TRBD1 (5 bases). CDR3 length equals 14 residues. Germline CDR1 reads SGHTA; CDR2 reads FQGNSA. The V gene lost 5 bases and the J gene lost 1 base, with 11 bases spanning the gap. The CDR3 DNA reads TGTGCCAGCAGCCCTACCGGACAGAACACTGAAGCTTTCTTT. Encoded protein: CASSPTGQNTEAFF. The whole variable domain, remainder taken from reference TRBV7-2 and TRBJ1-1, is GAGVSQSPSNKVTEKGKDVELRCDPISGHTALYWYRQSLGQGLEFLIYFQGNSAPDKSGLPSDRFSAERTGGSVSTLTIQRTQQEDSAVYLCASSPTGQNTEAFFGQGTRLTVV.

This clonotype was observed a few times. The V gene is TRBV20-1, the J gene TRBJ2-1; 8 positions agree with TRBD1. The CDR3 is 15 amino acids. J lost 4 bases, V lost 1 base, and 6 bases had no gene match. Per the germline V gene, CDR1 is DFQATT and CDR2 is SNEGSKA (reference sequence). The CDR3 nucleotides read TGCAGTGCTAGAGCTCGGACAGGGCAATACAATGAGCAGTTCTTC. The encoded protein is CSARARTGQYNEQFF.

The rearrangement uses TRBV19 and TRBJ2-1, with a tentative D call TRBD2 (6 bases). Germline V gene lookup returns CDR1 LNHDA and CDR2 SQIVND (reference sequence). The CDR3 is made up of 21 amino acids. V was clipped by 1 base and J by 2 bases, with 27 bases between them. CDR3 amino acids: CASSIVRHGSGRILPYNEQFF. The CDR3 nucleotides are TGTGCCAGTAGTATAGTCCGACACGGGAGCGGACGAATTCTACCCTACAATGAGCAGTTCTTC.

The genes are TRBV29-1 and TRBJ2-7, with TRBD1 matching over 9 bases. CDR1 and CDR2 (germline): SQVTM, ANQGSEA. V shed 6 bases and J 3 bases; nucleotides not matched to a gene: 6. The CDR3 covers 13 residues. In nucleotides, the CDR3 is TGCAGCGTCCCCGGGACAGGGATCTACGAGCAGTACTTC. Translated: CSVPGTGIYEQYF.

This clonotype was counted a few times. The rearrangement links TRBV7-2 to TRBJ2-1; no clear D gene. The CDR3 consists of 12 residues. The V gene lost 4 bases and the J gene lost 9 bases, with 10 bases spanning the gap. Looked up from germline, CDR1 is SGHTA and CDR2 is FQGNSA. The CDR3 loop reads CASSSRWGEQFF. CDR3 bases: TGTGCCAGCAGCTCCCGCTGGGGTGAGCAGTTCTTC.

There are a few counts of this clonotype. The chain joins TRBV7-2 to TRBJ2-5; D perhaps matches TRBD1 (5 bases). CDR1 SGHTA and CDR2 FQGNSA come from the germline V gene. This CDR3 has 13 residues. The germline V and J ends were trimmed by 1 base and 4 bases, with 7 bases remaining between them. The CDR3 protein is CASSLVQGETQYF. CDR3 coding DNA: TGTGCCAGCAGCTTAGTTCAGGGAGAGACCCAGTACTTC.

This clonotype was seen a handful of times. This chain joins TRBV3-1 and TRBJ2-7; the D gene is possibly TRBD1 (5 bases). The CDR3 is made up of 12 amino acids. Looked up from germline, CDR1 is LGHDT and CDR2 is YNNKEL (reference sequence). Between the trimmed V and J ends, which lost 2 bases and 6 bases, there was a span of 8 bases. CDR3 bases: TGTGCCAGCAGCCAAATAACAGGCGAGCAGTACTTC. Amino acid sequence: CASSQITGEQYF.

J is TRBJ2-6 and V is TRBV2; TRBD1 might be the D (5 bases). Germline lookup yields CDR1 SNHLY and CDR2 FYNNEI. The CDR3 totals 15 residues. V gave up 3 bases and J gave up 1 base, with 7 bases separating them. CDR3 region: CASSDRASGANVLTF. CDR3 sequence (DNA): TGTGCCAGCAGTGACAGGGCTTCTGGGGCCAACGTCCTGACTTTC.